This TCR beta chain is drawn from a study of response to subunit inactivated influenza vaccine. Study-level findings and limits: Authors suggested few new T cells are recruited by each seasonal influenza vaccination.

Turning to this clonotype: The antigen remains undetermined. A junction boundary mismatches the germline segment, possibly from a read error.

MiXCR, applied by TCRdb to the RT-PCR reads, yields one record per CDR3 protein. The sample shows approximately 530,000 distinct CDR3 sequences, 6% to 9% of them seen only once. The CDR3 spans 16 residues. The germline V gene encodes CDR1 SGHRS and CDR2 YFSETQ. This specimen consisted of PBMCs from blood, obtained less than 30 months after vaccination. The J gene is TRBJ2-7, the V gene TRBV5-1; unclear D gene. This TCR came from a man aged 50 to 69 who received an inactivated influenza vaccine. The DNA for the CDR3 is TGCGCCAGCAGCTTGGTACCGACCGTGTCCTCCAACGAGCAGTACTTC. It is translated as CASSLVPTVSSNEQYF.